These 27 T cell receptor beta chains share one sample of origin, sequenced in a study of blood T cell repertoires in COVID-19. TCRdb's copy holds only in-frame clones and misses some; the assay was immunoSEQ multiplex PCR. This table has roughly 300,000 clones, around 82% appearing once. Sequenced input: peripheral blood. The receptor source for this set is a woman aged 50 to 60 with acute or convalescent COVID-19.

This clone was observed a handful of times. This chain links TRBV15 with TRBJ2-1; 7 positions match TRBD2. V lost 0 bases, J lost 0 bases, and 2 bases stayed unmatched. This CDR3 has 16 amino acids. The germline V gene has CDR1 LNHNV and CDR2 YYDKDF (reference sequence). The CDR3 DNA reads as TGTGCCACCAGCAGAGATGGCGGGAGCTCCTACAATGAGCAGTTCTTC. Amino acids: CATSRDGGSSYNEQFF.

J is TRBJ1-5 and V is TRBV20-1; no firm D call. Germline loops: CDR1 DFQATT, CDR2 SNEGSKA (reference sequence). With 3 bases removed from V and 7 bases from J, the gap between germline ends came to 13 bases. The CDR3 extends over 13 amino acids. DNA of the CDR3: TGCAGTGCTAGTTGGCAGGTTGGGCAGCCCCAGCATTTT. It yields the protein CSASWQVGQPQHF.

For the CDR3, the DNA is TGTGCCAGCATGAGCTCCTATAATTCACCCCTCCACTTT. As protein: CASMSSYNSPLHF. The chain has TRBV27 and TRBJ1-6; D is ambiguous. Between the trimmed V and J ends, which lost 7 bases and 0 bases, there was a span of 4 bases. Germline CDR1 is MNHEY and CDR2 is SMNVEV (reference sequence). The CDR3 has 13 amino acids.

V and J are TRBV29-1 and TRBJ1-1; TRBD1 agrees at 8 bases. This CDR3 region has 15 residues. V trimming: 7 bases; J trimming: 3 bases; junction bases outside the gene matches: 13. Germline CDR1 reads SQVTM; CDR2 reads ANQGSEA. DNA for the CDR3: TGCAGCGCTGACCCGTCAGGGGGCCAGGACACTGAAGCTTTCTTT. Translation gives CSADPSGGQDTEAFF.

The chain joins TRBV6-1 to TRBJ2-1; D may be TRBD1 (5 bases). Trimming took 1 base from V and 6 from J, leaving 7 bases between them. Germline values: CDR1 MNHNS, CDR2 SASEGT. This CDR3 has 13 amino acids. The CDR3 nucleotides are TGTGCCAGCAGTGAAGGGGGCAGCAATGAGCAGTTCTTC. Translated: CASSEGGSNEQFF.

This clone occurred once. J is TRBJ2-7 and V is TRBV5-6; TRBD2 matches 8 bases. Trimming at V came to 3 bases and at J to 7 bases, leaving 9 bases not matched to a gene. The CDR3 contains 14 residues. CDR1 is SGHDT and CDR2 is YYEEEE in the germline V gene. Here the CDR3 DNA reads TGTGCCAGCAGCTCCCCTCCGGGCGGGAGGGAGCAGTACTTC. Its protein product is CASSSPPGGREQYF.

The CDR3 is CASGRGLNTEAFF. The DNA for the CDR3 is TGTGCCAGCGGCAGGGGGCTGAACACTGAAGCTTTCTTT. The chain has TRBV12-3 or TRBV12-4 and TRBJ1-1; TRBD1 aligns across 8 bases. The V segment lost 8 bases and the J segment 0 bases; nucleotides outside the gene matches: 2. The CDR3 extends over 13 amino acids.

This clone was seen once. The V and J genes are TRBV5-4 and TRBJ1-1; tentative D call: TRBD1 (6 bases). Germline V lookup: CDR1 SGHNT, CDR2 YYREEE (reference sequence). The CDR3 totals 16 residues. The V end lost 4 bases, the J end lost 7 bases, and 23 bases lay between the germline ends. The CDR3: CASSPGGQSTRDEAFF. CDR3 in DNA: TGTGCCAGCAGCCCGGGAGGACAGTCGACGAGGGATGAAGCTTTCTTT. Supplemented by reference TRBV5-4 and TRBJ1-1, the full variable domain reads ETGVTQSPTHLIKTRGQQVTLRCSSQSGHNTVSWYQQALGQGPQFIFQYYREEENGRGNFPPRFSGLQFPNYSSELNVNALELDDSALYLCASSPGGQSTRDEAFFGQGTRLTVV.

The chain has TRBV5-4 and TRBJ2-3; a weak D match, TRBD2 (6 bases). V lost 4 bases and J 4 bases, leaving 16 bases between the germline ends. CDR1 and CDR2 from the germline V gene are SGHNT and YYREEE (reference sequence). The CDR3 loop spans 15 amino acids. This CDR3 reads CASSPGRFQADTQYF. The CDR3 DNA follows: TGTGCCAGCAGCCCGGGGAGGTTTCAGGCAGATACGCAGTATTTT.

The genes are TRBV6-5 and TRBJ2-1, with D tentatively TRBD1 (5 bases). V lost 8 bases to trimming and J lost 8 bases, with 13 bases between them. This CDR3 contains 12 residues. The germline V gene encodes CDR1 MNHEY and CDR2 SVGAGI. DNA of the CDR3: TGTGCCAGCTCGTATGTAGGGGATGAGCAGTTCTTC. Protein sequence: CASSYVGDEQFF.

The rearrangement links TRBV6-5 to TRBJ1-6; 7 bases align to TRBD1. Losses at the gene ends were 7 bases for V and 6 bases for J; bases not matched to a gene: 3. Germline V lookup: CDR1 MNHEY, CDR2 SVGAGI. This CDR3 has 13 residues. The DNA for the CDR3 is TGTGCCAGCAACCAGGGGGTTAATTCACCCCTCCACTTT. This codes for CASNQGVNSPLHF.

This clone was detected once. V gene TRBV12-5 combines with J gene TRBJ2-3, with 16 bases matching TRBD2. This CDR3 contains 19 residues. Germline assignment: CDR1 LGHNT and CDR2 FRNRAP. The V and J ends lost 4 bases and 9 bases, in that order; junction bases with no gene match: 16. In DNA, the CDR3 is TGTGCTAGTGGTTCCGAAGGGACTAGCGGGAGGGTTTCCCCCCACACGCAGTATTTT. Translating gives CASGSEGTSGRVSPHTQYF.

The chain carries TRBV5-4 and TRBJ1-2; 7 positions match TRBD1. The length of the CDR3 is 16 residues. Germline CDR1 is SGHNT and CDR2 is YYREEE (reference sequence). The junction had 14 bases not matched to a gene; V was cut back by 1 base and J by 8 bases. CDR3 DNA sequence: TGTGCCAGCAGCTTGAGACTCCCAGGGGGGCGCGACGGCTACACCTTC. Encoded protein: CASSLRLPGGRDGYTF.

V gene TRBV3-1 (or the pseudogene TRBV3-2) combines with J gene TRBJ2-2, with TRBD1 matching 7 bases. In germline, CDR1 is LGHDT, CDR2 YNNKEL (reference sequence). After removal of 5 bases from V and 6 bases from J, the junction contained 3 bases not matched to a gene. This CDR3 spans 13 amino acids. The CDR3 loop is CASSNGQAGELFF. The CDR3 DNA reads TGTGCCAGCAGCAACGGACAGGCCGGGGAGCTGTTTTTT.

The chain recombines TRBV7-2 with TRBJ2-3, with D unresolved. Germline CDR1 and CDR2: SGHTA and FQGNSA. This CDR3 region has 12 residues. V dropped 3 bases and J dropped 6 bases, with 7 bases sitting between them. The CDR3 DNA reads as TGTGCCAGCAGCTTTAGCCAGGATACGCAGTATTTT. Its translation is CASSFSQDTQYF.

This clone was seen a handful of times. The chain joins TRBV5-1 to TRBJ1-4, with 8 bases lining up with TRBD1. There are 15 residues in the CDR3. The germline gives CDR1 SGHRS, CDR2 YFSETQ. The junction had 5 bases not matched to a gene; V was cut back by 0 bases and J by 7 bases. CDR3 DNA sequence: TGCGCCAGCAGCTTGGCTGGGACAGGAGCTGAAAAACTGTTTTTT. This gives the protein CASSLAGTGAEKLFF. The whole variable domain, remainder taken from reference TRBV5-1 and TRBJ1-4, is KAGVTQTPRYLIKTRGQQVTLSCSPISGHRSVSWYQQTPGQGLQFLFEYFSETQRNKGNFPGRFSGRQFSNSRSEMNVSTLELGDSALYLCASSLAGTGAEKLFFGSGTQLSVL.

This clone was found once. The chain links TRBV14 to TRBJ1-4; D remains ambiguous. Germline CDR1 and CDR2: SGHDN and FVKESK. This CDR3 region has 13 residues. Trimming took off 2 bases at V and 8 bases at J, with 9 bases between the two ends. The CDR3 is CASSQRTGEKLFF. Here the CDR3 DNA reads TGTGCCAGCAGCCAAAGAACGGGGGAAAAACTGTTTTTT.

This chain connects TRBV2 to TRBJ2-3; 8 bases are shared with TRBD1. The germline V gene encodes CDR1 SNHLY and CDR2 FYNNEI. The CDR3 is 14 residues long. V gave up 6 bases and J gave up 3 bases; unmatched junction bases: 5. The CDR3 sequence is CASRPDRETDTQYF. CDR3 sequence (DNA): TGTGCCAGCAGACCGGACAGGGAGACAGATACGCAGTATTTT.

This clone came up a few times. The chain combines TRBV12-3 or TRBV12-4 with TRBJ2-3; D gene ambiguous. V lost 7 bases and J 4 bases, leaving 12 bases between the germline ends. The CDR3 spans 13 residues. CDR3 amino acids: CASNLQQADTQYF. In DNA, the CDR3 is TGTGCCAGCAATCTGCAGCAGGCAGATACGCAGTATTTT.

The chain links TRBV3-1 (or the pseudogene TRBV3-2) to TRBJ1-2; 9 nucleotides agree with TRBD1. Trimming cost V 3 bases and J 7 bases; bases outside gene matches: 6. The germline gives CDR1 LGHDT, CDR2 YNNKEL (reference sequence). The CDR3 spans 14 residues. This chain's CDR3 is CASSHAGQGGGYTF. CDR3 bases: TGTGCCAGCAGCCATGCGGGACAGGGCGGTGGCTACACCTTC.

In nucleotides, the CDR3 is TGTGCCAGCAGCTCTGGACAGGGACCCACAGATACGCAGTATTTT. It yields the protein CASSSGQGPTDTQYF. V and J are TRBV5-4 and TRBJ2-3; 8 nucleotides agree with TRBD1. V was clipped by 3 bases and J by 2 bases; unmatched bases: 5. The CDR3 has 15 amino acids. The germline V gene has CDR1 SGHNT and CDR2 YYREEE (reference sequence).

The gene calls are TRBV5-4 and TRBJ2-7; 12 bases agree with TRBD2. Germline-derived CDR1 and CDR2 are SGHNT and YYREEE (reference sequence). The V and J ends lost 5 bases and 5 bases, in that order; junction bases with no gene match: 11. The CDR3 covers 16 residues. The CDR3 nucleotides are TGTGCCAGCAGTTCTCGGACTAGCGGGGCTTTTGACGAGCAGTACGTC. It specifies CASSSRTSGAFDEQYV.

The rearrangement joins TRBV19 to TRBJ1-5; possible D gene TRBD1, 6 bases. Germline V CDR1 and CDR2: LNHDA, SQIVND (reference sequence). V gave up 5 bases and J gave up 5 bases, with 10 bases separating them. CDR3 length equals 13 residues. CDR3 sequence: CASSFGQHQPQHF. The CDR3 region has the DNA TGTGCCAGTAGTTTCGGACAGCATCAGCCCCAGCATTTT.

The rearrangement links TRBV5-1 to TRBJ2-7; 7 bases align to TRBD1. The V segment lost 4 bases and the J segment 7 bases; nucleotides outside the gene matches: 11. The length of the CDR3 is 14 residues. Germline values: CDR1 SGHRS, CDR2 YFSETQ. CDR3 bases: TGCGCCAGCAGCCCGAGCACAGGGGAGCGGGAGCAGTACTTC. Translation: CASSPSTGEREQYF.

V usage is TRBV3-1 (or the pseudogene TRBV3-2) and J usage is TRBJ1-2; D possibly corresponds to TRBD1 (5 bases). V lost 4 bases, J lost 4 bases, and 16 bases lay in between. CDR1 LGHDT and CDR2 YNNKEL come from the germline V gene (reference sequence). This CDR3 region has 15 residues. CDR3 DNA sequence: TGTGCCAGCAGCCGGACACCTACAGTGGGCTATGGCTACACCTTC. Its protein is CASSRTPTVGYGYTF.

This rearrangement joins TRBV5-1 to TRBJ1-5; 7 nucleotides line up with TRBD1. The germline CDR1 and CDR2 sequences are SGHRS and YFSETQ. Unmatched junction bases numbered 10, after V lost 4 bases and J lost 6 bases. The CDR3 is 15 amino acids. Here the CDR3 DNA reads TGCGCCAGCAGCCGGACGACAGGGAGGTCTCAGCCCCAGCATTTT. The encoded protein is CASSRTTGRSQPQHF.

V is TRBV29-1 and J is TRBJ1-2; 12 bases align to TRBD1. CDR3 length: 13 residues. V dropped 8 bases and J dropped 7; count of bases not matched to a gene: 8. CDR1 and CDR2 (germline): SQVTM, ANQGSEA. The CDR3 sequence is CSLWDRGRGGYTF. As DNA, the CDR3 is TGCAGCTTGTGGGACAGGGGGCGCGGTGGCTACACCTTC. Variable domain in full (rest from reference TRBV29-1 and TRBJ1-2): SAVISQKPSRDICQRGTSLTIQCQVDSQVTMMFWYRQQPGQSLTLIATANQGSEATYESGFVIDKFPISRPNLTFSTLTVSNMSPEDSSIYLCSLWDRGRGGYTFGSGTRLTVV.